These 25 T cell receptor beta chains came from one sample sequenced in a study of human T cells and chemical hapten exposure. Time point indicated: patch test 1, 2 weeks after DPC sensitization. Noted treatment: therapeutic diphenylcyclopropenone sensitization with weekly scalp DPC. Via MiXCR, TCRdb re-called the RACE reads, giving one row per CDR3 protein. Of some 350,000 distinct CDR3 sequences detected, around 7% appear once; the ten largest clones hold around 8.4%. The sequenced sample was whole blood, obtained in connection with sensitization to the hapten diphenylcyclopropenone (DPC). The receptors stem from a woman between 18 and 29 years old with alopecia areata. Some clones in this sample may be carry-over from other donors' samples.

This clonotype was observed a few times. This chain joins TRBV9 and TRBJ1-6, with D hard to call. The CDR3 extends over 14 amino acids. CDR1 and CDR2 (germline): SGDLS, YYNGEE. V was shortened by 0 bases and J by 10 bases, with 11 bases between the two germline ends. CDR3 residues: CASSVGPGNSPLHF. CDR3 sequence (DNA): TGTGCCAGCAGCGTAGGACCGGGGAACTCACCCCTCCACTTT.

This clonotype was seen only a few times. V usage is TRBV6-1 and J usage is TRBJ1-1; tentatively, D is TRBD1 (5 bases). Germline V gene lookup returns CDR1 MNHNS and CDR2 SASEGT. The CDR3 sequence is 12 residues long. V shed 6 bases and J shed 4 bases, with 9 bases lying between them. CDR3 sequence reads: CASSSTATEAFF. CDR3 in DNA: TGTGCCAGCAGCTCGACAGCCACTGAAGCTTTCTTT.

This clonotype was detected ten times or more. The rearrangement uses TRBV6-2 or TRBV6-3 and TRBJ2-5; D unresolved. The germline V gene encodes CDR1 MNHEY and CDR2 SVGEGT. Between the trimmed V and J ends, which lost 2 bases and 7 bases, there was a span of 11 bases. This CDR3 region has 13 residues. The CDR3 here is CASSYALPGTQYF. CDR3 in DNA: TGTGCCAGCAGTTACGCCCTCCCAGGGACCCAGTACTTC.

This clonotype has a count of ten or more. At one of its ends the junction is not consistent with the germline gene, which may arise from a read error. The chain recombines TRBV5-1 with TRBJ1-1, with TRBD1 matching 7 bases. This CDR3 is built from 13 residues. Germline V gene data show CDR1 as SGHRS and CDR2 as YFSETQ. The CDR3 region has the DNA TGTGCCAGCAGCTTAGACAGGGACACTGAAGCTTTCTTT. Translating it yields CASSLDRDTEAFF.

This clonotype was observed a handful of times. This chain uses TRBV29-1 with TRBJ2-7; a weak D match, TRBD1 (5 bases). V dropped 7 bases and J dropped 3 bases, with 13 bases sitting between them. Germline V gene lookup returns CDR1 SQVTM and CDR2 ANQGSEA. This CDR3 has 12 residues. In nucleotides, the CDR3 is TGCAGCGCCCTTGACAGCGACTACGAGCAGTACTTC. It is translated as CSALDSDYEQYF.

The chain uses TRBV29-1 and TRBJ2-1; unclear D gene. The germline V gene has CDR1 SQVTM and CDR2 ANQGSEA. The length of the CDR3 is 15 residues. The V and J ends lost 3 bases and 5 bases respectively, with 17 bases between them. The CDR3 sequence: CSVELRGLPHNEQFF. The DNA of the CDR3 is TGCAGCGTTGAGTTACGAGGATTGCCCCACAATGAGCAGTTCTTC.

This clonotype came up a few times. The rearrangement joins TRBV20-1 to TRBJ1-6; possibly TRBD1 for D (5 bases). Germline V gene sequence: CDR1 DFQATT, CDR2 SNEGSKA (reference sequence). V lost 2 bases and J 0 bases, leaving 8 bases between the germline ends. This CDR3 has 15 residues. The CDR3 loop reads CSARTDSSYNSPLHF. For the CDR3, the DNA is TGCAGTGCTAGAACAGACAGCTCCTATAATTCACCCCTCCACTTT.

The CDR3 here is CASSLSGGGASDTQYF. CDR3 in DNA: TGTGCCAGCAGCTTATCGGGCGGGGGGGCCTCAGATACGCAGTATTTT. The chain has TRBV7-2 and TRBJ2-3; TRBD2 aligns across 9 bases. V gave up 2 bases and J gave up 4 bases; unmatched junction bases: 7. Germline CDR1 is SGHTA and CDR2 is FQGNSA. The CDR3 is 16 amino acids. The complete variable domain, with remaining parts taken from reference TRBV7-2 and TRBJ2-3, reads GAGVSQSPSNKVTEKGKDVELRCDPISGHTALYWYRQSLGQGLEFLIYFQGNSAPDKSGLPSDRFSAERTGGSVSTLTIQRTQQEDSAVYLCASSLSGGGASDTQYFGPGTRLTVL.

The rearrangement uses TRBV12-3 or TRBV12-4 and TRBJ2-4; unclear D gene. This CDR3 comprises 15 residues. V lost 3 bases and J lost 0, with 9 bases in between. CDR3 amino acids: CASSFGSIAKNIQYF. The CDR3 DNA follows: TGTGCCAGCAGTTTCGGCTCAATAGCCAAAAACATTCAGTACTTC.

This clonotype was seen only once. V and J are TRBV2 and TRBJ2-3; weak D call: TRBD2 (6 bases). The CDR3 has 13 residues. Per germline, CDR1 SNHLY and CDR2 FYNNEI. The V end was cut by 8 bases, the J end by 5 bases, with 14 bases between. Written as DNA, the CDR3 is TGTGCCAGCGCTAGTGGGGGAGGAGATACGCAGTATTTT. Amino acids: CASASGGGDTQYF. Using reference TRBV2 and TRBJ2-3 for the parts outside the CDR3, the full variable domain is EPEVTQTPSHQVTQMGQEVILRCVPISNHLYFYWYRQILGQKVEFLVSFYNNEISEKSEIFDDQFSVERPDGSNFTLKIRSTKLEDSAMYFCASASGGGDTQYFGPGTRLTVL.

The V call is TRBV14, the J call TRBJ2-5; no clear D. CDR1 is SGHDN, CDR2 FVKESK, per germline. V gave up 2 bases and J gave up 1 base, with 5 bases separating them. CDR3 length: 13 residues. The CDR3 sequence: CASSQQLQETQYF. The CDR3 DNA reads TGTGCCAGCAGCCAACAACTCCAAGAGACCCAGTACTTC.

This clonotype was counted only a few times. CDR3 amino acids: CSASTGTVGNQPQHF. The DNA of the CDR3 is TGCAGTGCTAGTACCGGGACAGTTGGCAATCAGCCCCAGCATTTT. This chain links TRBV20-1 with TRBJ1-5, with TRBD1 matching over 7 bases. The germline V gene encodes CDR1 DFQATT and CDR2 SNEGSKA (reference sequence). The CDR3 has 15 amino acids. Germline trimming cut 3 bases from V and 2 bases from J; bases unmatched to any gene: 7.

This clonotype showed up many times. V and J are TRBV28 and TRBJ2-7, with D perhaps matching TRBD2 (6 bases). Germline V CDR1 and CDR2: MDHEN, SYDVKM. V lost 7 bases, J lost 5 bases, and 21 bases lay in between. CDR3 length: 15 residues. CDR3 DNA: TGTGCCAGCACCACTCCGGGACGGGGGTTCCACGAGCAGTACTTC. Translating gives CASTTPGRGFHEQYF. The variable domain in full, completed from reference TRBV28 and TRBJ2-7, reads DVKVTQSSRYLVKRTGEKVFLECVQDMDHENMFWYRQDPGLGLRLIYFSYDVKMKEKGDIPEGYSVSREKKERFSLILESASTNQTSMYLCASTTPGRGFHEQYFGPGTRLTVT.

Ten or more counts support this clonotype. This sequence joins TRBV10-3 and TRBJ1-6; weak D call: TRBD1 (6 bases). From germline, CDR1 is ENHRY and CDR2 SYGVKD. The CDR3 consists of 16 residues. V lost 1 base, J lost 5 bases, and 12 bases lay in between. CDR3 loop: CAISEFGGRNNSPLHF. The CDR3 nucleotides read TGTGCCATCAGTGAGTTCGGGGGGCGGAATAATTCACCCCTCCACTTT.

This rearrangement joins TRBV4-2 to TRBJ2-1; 7 bases match TRBD1. CDR1 is LGHNA, CDR2 YNFKEQ, per germline. This CDR3 spans 17 amino acids. The junction had 7 bases not matched to a gene; V was cut back by 0 bases and J by 2 bases. Here the CDR3 DNA reads TGTGCCAGCAGCCAAGATCCTCGACAGGGAACCTACAATGAGCAGTTCTTC. It encodes CASSQDPRQGTYNEQFF.

The J gene is TRBJ1-5, the V gene TRBV6-2 or TRBV6-3; TRBD1 might be the D (5 bases). V gave up 4 bases and J gave up 1 base, with 14 bases separating them. Germline V gene sequence: CDR1 MNHEY, CDR2 SVGEGT. This CDR3 has 16 residues. CDR3 residues: CASSSPTVRSNQPQHF. In DNA, the CDR3 is TGTGCCAGCAGTTCTCCGACAGTCCGGAGCAATCAGCCCCAGCATTTT.

This clonotype was recorded a few times. The CDR3 sequence is CASSPNRNNYGYTF. CDR3 nucleotides: TGTGCCAGCAGTCCCAATCGGAATAACTATGGCTACACCTTC. The chain combines TRBV2 with TRBJ1-2; D gene ambiguous. The V end lost 5 bases, the J end lost 1 base, and 11 bases lay between the germline ends. There are 14 residues in the CDR3. From germline, CDR1 is SNHLY and CDR2 FYNNEI.

Many counts were recorded for this clonotype. The chain recombines TRBV29-1 with TRBJ2-7; D remains ambiguous. The V gene's germline CDR1 is SQVTM and CDR2 ANQGSEA. CDR3 length: 13 amino acids. The V and J ends lost 4 bases and 0 bases respectively, with 10 bases between them. In DNA, the CDR3 is TGCAGCGTTGTCCCATCCGGCTCCTACGAGCAGTACTTC. It yields the protein CSVVPSGSYEQYF.

This clonotype was picked up a small number of times. No DNA is shown, since the ends of the CDR3 on it are uncertain; the CDR3 is the one TCRdb lists. The chain carries TRBV3-1 and TRBJ2-7; TRBD1 is taken as the D call from the table, unchecked against the DNA. The CDR3 has 14 amino acids, counting both end residues. CDR1 LGHDT and CDR2 YNNKEL come from the germline V gene (reference sequence). This CDR3 reads CASSQDFGQGIIVF.

This clonotype has only one observation. The chain is built from TRBV7-8 and TRBJ1-5; possibly TRBD1 for D (5 bases). Trimming left V 6 bases short and J 2 bases short, with 20 bases between. The CDR3 loop spans 17 amino acids. Germline values: CDR1 SGHVS, CDR2 FQNEAQ. This chain's CDR3 is CASSRTSRGGGNQPQHF. The CDR3 DNA reads TGTGCCAGCAGTCGAACCTCGCGGGGCGGAGGCAATCAGCCCCAGCATTTT. Combining the CDR3 with reference TRBV7-8 and TRBJ1-5 gives the whole variable domain GAGVSQSPRYKVAKRGQDVALRCDPISGHVSLFWYQQALGQGPEFLTYFQNEAQLDKSGLPSDRFFAERPEGSVSTLKIQRTQQEDSAVYLCASSRTSRGGGNQPQHFGDGTRLSIL.

This clonotype was picked up a small number of times. The V call is TRBV5-6, the J call TRBJ1-4, with a weak D call TRBD1 (5 bases). Looked up from germline, CDR1 is SGHDT and CDR2 is YYEEEE. CDR3 length: 13 residues. Trimming removed 3 bases at V and 8 bases at J, with 11 bases between. The CDR3, as DNA: TGTGCCAGCAGCTCGGCGGGGGACGAAAAACTGTTTTTT. Translation gives CASSSAGDEKLFF. The full variable domain, its missing parts supplied by reference TRBV5-6 and TRBJ1-4, is DAGVTQSPTHLIKTRGQQVTLRCSPKSGHDTVSWYQQALGQGPQFIFQYYEEEERQRGNFPDRFSGHQFPNYSSELNVNALLLGDSALYLCASSSAGDEKLFFGSGTQLSVL.

The gene calls are TRBV6-6 and TRBJ2-7; tentative D call: TRBD2 (5 bases). The CDR3 is 16 amino acids. Germline values: CDR1 MNHNY, CDR2 SVGAGI (reference sequence). Deletions cut 7 bases from V and 3 bases from J, with 22 bases between. DNA for the CDR3: TGTGCCAGCACCGACCCCAGTGCCATGAGGGTCTACGAGCAGTACTTC. This translates into CASTDPSAMRVYEQYF.

This clonotype was counted ten times or more. V and J are TRBV7-2 and TRBJ1-2; tentatively, D is TRBD1 (6 bases). V lost 5 bases and J 3 bases, leaving 13 bases between the germline ends. Looked up from germline, CDR1 is SGHTA and CDR2 is FQGNSA. The CDR3 length is 14 residues. The CDR3 loop is CASSPWRTDYGYTF. For the CDR3, the DNA is TGTGCCAGCAGCCCCTGGCGGACAGACTATGGCTACACCTTC.

The chain employs TRBV16 and TRBJ2-2, with D hard to call. CDR1 and CDR2 from the germline V gene are KGHSY and FQNENV. The length of the CDR3 is 16 residues. V lost 1 base and J lost 0, with 9 bases in between. CDR3 bases: TGTGCCAGCAGCCAATTCGGTCAGGCGAACACCGGGGAGCTGTTTTTT. It specifies CASSQFGQANTGELFF.

This clonotype was picked up many times. The chain carries TRBV9 and TRBJ2-3; no clear D. Per germline, CDR1 SGDLS and CDR2 YYNGEE. The CDR3 runs to 14 residues. Trimming shortened V by 0 bases and J by 4 bases, and 9 bases separated the two germline ends. CDR3 nucleotides: TGTGCCAGCAGCGTAGGAAATAGCCCAGATACGCAGTATTTT. Translation: CASSVGNSPDTQYF.